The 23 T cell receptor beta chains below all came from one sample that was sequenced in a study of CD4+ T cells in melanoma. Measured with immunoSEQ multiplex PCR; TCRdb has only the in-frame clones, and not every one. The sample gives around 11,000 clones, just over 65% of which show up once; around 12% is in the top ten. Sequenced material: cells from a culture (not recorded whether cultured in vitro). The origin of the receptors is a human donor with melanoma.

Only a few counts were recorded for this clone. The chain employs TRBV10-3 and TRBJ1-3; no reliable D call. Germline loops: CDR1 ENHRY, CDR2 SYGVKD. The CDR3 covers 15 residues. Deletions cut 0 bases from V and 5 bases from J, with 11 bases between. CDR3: CAISESAGNRNTIYF. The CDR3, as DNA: TGTGCCATCAGTGAGTCGGCGGGGAATAGAAACACCATATATTTT.

The chain's CDR3 is CASQGGVGTGELFF. The CDR3 nucleotides read TGTGCCAGCCAAGGAGGGGTGGGCACCGGGGAGCTGTTTTTT. The J gene is TRBJ2-2, the V gene TRBV6-6; D is possibly TRBD2 (6 bases). The CDR3 sequence is 14 residues long. V lost 8 bases, J lost 4 bases, and 14 bases lay in between. Germline V gene lookup returns CDR1 MNHNY and CDR2 SVGAGI (reference sequence).

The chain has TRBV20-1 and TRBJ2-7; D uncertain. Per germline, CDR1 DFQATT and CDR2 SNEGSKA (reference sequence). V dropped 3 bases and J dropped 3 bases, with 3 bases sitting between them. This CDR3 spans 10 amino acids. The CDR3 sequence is CSARDYEQYF. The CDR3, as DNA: TGCAGTGCTAGGGACTACGAGCAGTACTTC.

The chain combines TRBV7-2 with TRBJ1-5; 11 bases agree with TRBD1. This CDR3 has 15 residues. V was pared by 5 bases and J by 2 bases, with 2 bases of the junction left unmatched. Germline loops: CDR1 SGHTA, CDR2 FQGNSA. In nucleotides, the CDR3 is TGTGCCAGCAGCCTGGACAGGGGGCGCAATCAGCCCCAGCATTTT. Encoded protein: CASSLDRGRNQPQHF. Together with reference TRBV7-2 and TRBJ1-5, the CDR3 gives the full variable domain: GAGVSQSPSNKVTEKGKDVELRCDPISGHTALYWYRQSLGQGLEFLIYFQGNSAPDKSGLPSDRFSAERTGGSVSTLTIQRTQQEDSAVYLCASSLDRGRNQPQHFGDGTRLSIL.

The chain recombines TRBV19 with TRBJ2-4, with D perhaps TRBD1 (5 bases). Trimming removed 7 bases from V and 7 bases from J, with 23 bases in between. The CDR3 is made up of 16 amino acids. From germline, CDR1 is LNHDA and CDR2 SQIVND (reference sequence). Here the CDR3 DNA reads TGTGCCAGTACCTCCTTTGCTGTTGGGGCGAGGAACATTCAGTACTTC. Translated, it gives CASTSFAVGARNIQYF.

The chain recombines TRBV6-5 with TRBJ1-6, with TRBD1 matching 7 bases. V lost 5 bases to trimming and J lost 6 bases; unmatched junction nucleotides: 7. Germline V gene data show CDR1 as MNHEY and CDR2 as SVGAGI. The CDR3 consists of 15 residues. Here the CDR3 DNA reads TGTGCCAGCAGTCAGACCGGGACAGCTAATTCACCCCTCCACTTT. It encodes CASSQTGTANSPLHF.

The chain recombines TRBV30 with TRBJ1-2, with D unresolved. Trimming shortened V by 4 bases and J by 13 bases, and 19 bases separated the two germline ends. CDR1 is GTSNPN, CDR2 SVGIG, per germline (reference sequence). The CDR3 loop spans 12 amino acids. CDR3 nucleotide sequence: TGTGCCTGGACGGGCTTCCTGGACCGTGCCACCTTC. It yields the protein CAWTGFLDRATF.

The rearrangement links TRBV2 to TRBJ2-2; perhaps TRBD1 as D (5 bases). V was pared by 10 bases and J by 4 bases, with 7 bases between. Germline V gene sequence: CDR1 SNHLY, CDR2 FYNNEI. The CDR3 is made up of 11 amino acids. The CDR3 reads CATQGTGELFF. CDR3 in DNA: TGTGCCACGCAGGGCACCGGGGAGCTGTTTTTT.

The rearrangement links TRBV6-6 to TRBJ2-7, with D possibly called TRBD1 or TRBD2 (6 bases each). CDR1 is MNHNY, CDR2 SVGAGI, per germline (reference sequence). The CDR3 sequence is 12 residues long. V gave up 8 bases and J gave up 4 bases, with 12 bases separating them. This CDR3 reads CASGGLSYEQYF. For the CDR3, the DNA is TGTGCCAGCGGGGGGCTCTCGTACGAGCAGTACTTC.

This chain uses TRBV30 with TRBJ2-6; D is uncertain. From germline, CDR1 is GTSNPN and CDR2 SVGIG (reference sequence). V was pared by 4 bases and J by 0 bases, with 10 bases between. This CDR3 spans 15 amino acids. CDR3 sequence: CAWTVKGSGANVLTF. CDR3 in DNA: TGTGCCTGGACCGTGAAGGGCTCTGGGGCCAACGTCCTGACTTTC.

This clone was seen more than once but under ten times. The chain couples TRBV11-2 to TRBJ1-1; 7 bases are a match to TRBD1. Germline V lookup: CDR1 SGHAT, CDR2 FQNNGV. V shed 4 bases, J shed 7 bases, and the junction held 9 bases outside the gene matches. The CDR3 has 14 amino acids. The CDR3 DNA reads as TGTGCCAGCAGCTGGCCGGTTCAGGGGGATGAAGCTTTCTTT. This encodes CASSWPVQGDEAFF. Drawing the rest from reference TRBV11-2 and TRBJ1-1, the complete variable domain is EAGVAQSPRYKIIEKRQSVAFWCNPISGHATLYWYQQILGQGPKLLIQFQNNGVVDDSQLPKDRFSAERLKGVDSTLKIQPAKLEDSAVYLCASSWPVQGDEAFFGQGTRLTVV.

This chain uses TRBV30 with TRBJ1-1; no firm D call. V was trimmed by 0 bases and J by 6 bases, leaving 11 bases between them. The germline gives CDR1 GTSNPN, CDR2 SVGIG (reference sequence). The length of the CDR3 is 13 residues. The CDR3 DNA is TGTGCCTGGAGTGTTCTGTCAAAGTCTGAAGCTTTCTTT. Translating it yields CAWSVLSKSEAFF.

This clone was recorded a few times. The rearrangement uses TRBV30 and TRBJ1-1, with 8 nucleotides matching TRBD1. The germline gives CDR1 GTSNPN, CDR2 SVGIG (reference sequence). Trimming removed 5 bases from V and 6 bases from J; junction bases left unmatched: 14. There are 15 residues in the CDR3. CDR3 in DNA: TGTGCCTGGTTCAACCAACCAGGGGGCGGATCTGAAGCTTTCTTT. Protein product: CAWFNQPGGGSEAFF.

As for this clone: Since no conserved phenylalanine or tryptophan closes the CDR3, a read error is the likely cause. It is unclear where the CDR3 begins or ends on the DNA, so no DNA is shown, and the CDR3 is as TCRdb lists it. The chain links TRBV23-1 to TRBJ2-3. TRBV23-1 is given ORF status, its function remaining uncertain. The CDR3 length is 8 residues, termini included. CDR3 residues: CASSQRPR.

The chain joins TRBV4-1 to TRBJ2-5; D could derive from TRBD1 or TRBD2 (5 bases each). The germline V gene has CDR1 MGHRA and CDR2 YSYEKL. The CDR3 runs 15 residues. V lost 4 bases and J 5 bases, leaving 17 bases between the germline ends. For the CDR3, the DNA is TGCGCCAGCAGCCTCGGGGCCGGGGTTCGGGAGACCCAGTACTTC. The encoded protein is CASSLGAGVRETQYF.

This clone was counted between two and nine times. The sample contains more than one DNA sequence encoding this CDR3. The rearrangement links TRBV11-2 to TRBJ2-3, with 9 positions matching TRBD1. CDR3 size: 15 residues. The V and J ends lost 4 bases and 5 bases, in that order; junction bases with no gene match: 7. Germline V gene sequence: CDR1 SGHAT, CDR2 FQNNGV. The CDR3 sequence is CASSSYRGRGDTQYF. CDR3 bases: TGTGCCAGCAGCTCCTACAGGGGGCGTGGAGATACGCAGTATTTT.

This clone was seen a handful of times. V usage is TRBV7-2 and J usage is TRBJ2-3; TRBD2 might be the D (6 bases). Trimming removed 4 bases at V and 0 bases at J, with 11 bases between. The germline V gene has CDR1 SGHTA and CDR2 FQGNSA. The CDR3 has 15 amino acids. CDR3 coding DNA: TGTGCCAGCAGCTCCACTAGCACTAGCACAGATACGCAGTATTTT. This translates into CASSSTSTSTDTQYF.

For the CDR3, the DNA is TGTGCCAGCAGTGAACCTCCTGGACTAGCGGGGATAGAGACCCAGTACTTC. Encoded protein: CASSEPPGLAGIETQYF. The chain recombines TRBV6-1 with TRBJ2-5; the match to TRBD2 covers 12 bases. Germline-derived CDR1 and CDR2 are MNHNS and SASEGT. This CDR3 is built from 17 residues. Trimming cost V 2 bases and J 4 bases; bases outside gene matches: 8.

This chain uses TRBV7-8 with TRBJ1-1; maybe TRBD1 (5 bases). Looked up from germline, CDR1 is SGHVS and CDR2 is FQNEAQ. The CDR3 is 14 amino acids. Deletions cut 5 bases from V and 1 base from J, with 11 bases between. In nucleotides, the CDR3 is TGTGCCAGCAGCAGGGGACTCTCGAACACTGAAGCTTTCTTT. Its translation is CASSRGLSNTEAFF.

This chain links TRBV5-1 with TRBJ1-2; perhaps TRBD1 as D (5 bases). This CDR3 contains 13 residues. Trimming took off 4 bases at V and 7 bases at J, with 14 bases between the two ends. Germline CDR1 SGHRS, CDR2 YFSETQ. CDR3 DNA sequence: TGCGCCAGCAGCCGGACATTCGACCGTGGCTACACCTTC. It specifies CASSRTFDRGYTF.

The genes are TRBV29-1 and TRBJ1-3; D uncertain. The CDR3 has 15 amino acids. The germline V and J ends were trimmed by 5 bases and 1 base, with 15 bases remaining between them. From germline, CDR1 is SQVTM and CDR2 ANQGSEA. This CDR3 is CSVIPGSNSGNTIYF. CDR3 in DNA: TGCAGCGTTATCCCCGGGAGCAATTCTGGAAACACCATATATTTT.

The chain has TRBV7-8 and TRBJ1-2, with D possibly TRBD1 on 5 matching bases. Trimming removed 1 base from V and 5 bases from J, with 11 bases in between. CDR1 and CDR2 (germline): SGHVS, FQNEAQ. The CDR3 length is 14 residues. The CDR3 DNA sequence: TGTGCCAGCAGCTTAGAGGGGTTTCGGTATGGCTACACCTTC. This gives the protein CASSLEGFRYGYTF.

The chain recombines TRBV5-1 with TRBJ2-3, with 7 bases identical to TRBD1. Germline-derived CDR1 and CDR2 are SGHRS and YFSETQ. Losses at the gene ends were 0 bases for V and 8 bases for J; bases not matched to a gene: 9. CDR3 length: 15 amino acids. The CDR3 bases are TGCGCCAGCAGCTTGGTTGGACAGGCGCTGGTTACGCAGTATTTT. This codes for CASSLVGQALVTQYF. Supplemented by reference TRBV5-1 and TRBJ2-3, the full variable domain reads KAGVTQTPRYLIKTRGQQVTLSCSPISGHRSVSWYQQTPGQGLQFLFEYFSETQRNKGNFPGRFSGRQFSNSRSEMNVSTLELGDSALYLCASSLVGQALVTQYFGPGTRLTVL.